Detailed here is one TCR beta chain. There are many counts of this clonotype. Its antigen is not yet known. The input lacks base qualities; no much larger clone sits a single base away. This sample was included in a study of T-cell memory formation after mild COVID-19 (dated by TCRdb to 2020 to 2022). Regarding the study in general: TCR sequence clusters from the two donors were largely donor specific. In a couple of donors, T-cell clones that expanded and contracted after mild COVID-19 were followed by sequencing TCRalpha and TCRbeta repertoires longitudinally. Two young, previously healthy adult volunteers, one female and one male, were included in the cohort. Study-wide findings and limitations: Contracting CD4+ clones were located mainly in the CM and EM memory subsets, whereas CD8+ clones were found to be enriched in EMRA. SARS-CoV-2 specificity of the second-wave clones peaking on day 37 was not confirmed. Only a couple of mild cases were covered by the study, and larger cohorts that include severe cases with pre-infection samples were considered necessary. Balanced CD4/CD8 phenotypes were observed for clones contracting from day 15 to 85, whereas a bias towards CD4+ was observed for a second wave of clones expanding from day 15 to 37. Some responding clones were found in pre-infection memory, which suggests that pre-existing cross-reactive memory T cells took part in the SARS-CoV-2 response.

Ficoll-Paque density gradient centrifugation was the method used to isolate PBMCs. Data came from an Illumina NovaSeq 6000. Using 5'RACE with constant-segment primers, TCRalpha and TCRbeta cDNA libraries were constructed, with sample barcodes and unique molecular identifiers added in the process. Trizol reagent was used to extract RNA from every sample. Library amplification was performed in two PCR steps, and a second sample barcode and Illumina TruSeq adapters were introduced in the second step. Sequencing of libraries was performed on an Illumina NovaSeq with 2 x 150 bp paired-end reads. Per the source publication's procedure: Demultiplexing of reads and collapsing into UMI-guided consensus sequences were performed with migec v1.2.7. Using mixcr v2.1.11, UMI consensuses were aligned to TRA and TRB V and J templates and then assembled into clonotypes. Clonotypes were classified as expanded or contracted when called significant by both edgeR and NoisET, with noise models trained on biological replicates. For edgeR calls, the cutoffs were a false discovery rate-adjusted p below 0.01 and a log2 fold-change threshold of 1. As an exploratory analysis of dynamics, max-normalized trajectories of the 1000 most abundant clonotypes were examined by PCA with hierarchical clustering. Each responding clone was given a CD4 or CD8 phenotype based on the CD4+ and CD8+ repertoires, which had been sequenced separately. The public reads were run again by TCRdb, first through fastp at Q25 and then through MiXCR, and only productive beta chains were kept. Under each unique CDR3 protein, matching rows form one entry showing the most common genes and DNA. None of the V and J calls come from the authors' own analysis; TCRdb made them. Counted in this sample were under 250,000 distinct CDR3 sequences; roughly a tenth of them appeared once. The ten largest clones add up to approximately 3% of the sample.

Trimmed from V: 4 bases; trimmed from J: 2 bases; junction bases lacking a gene match: 6. As encoded in the germline V gene, CDR1 is SGHRS while CDR2 is YFSETQ. Including cysteine and phenylalanine, the CDR3 has 16 amino acids. Of all the DNA, just the CDR3 is kept, 48 bases in frame from base 1. Sequencing was done on a sample of PBMCs or a T cell subset sorted from them (not recorded which). This receptor chain uses TRBV5-1 and TRBJ2-3; 11 of the junction bases match TRBD2. The TCR sequence derives from a man younger than 30 who had mild COVID-19 (a few samples of this study predate the infection). The sample titles of this study are shuffled in the database, so cell type and time point are left out; the donor was told from shared clones. CDR3 region: CASSEGLAVPTDTQYF. The nucleotide sequence reads TGCGCCAGCAGCGAGGGACTAGCGGTTCCCACAGATACGCAGTATTTT.